This entry concerns a single T cell receptor beta chain. Its antigen is not identified. A second PCR, run for roughly 7 to 11 cycles, used a sample-barcoded 5' primer plus a J-beta primer mix. One entry per CDR3 protein, called by TCRdb with MiXCR from the 5' RACE reads. Of around 1,500,000 distinct CDR3 sequences in the sample, approximately 38% were seen once. The data belong to a study of blood T cells in healthy people across ages. Study outcomes and limitations: It was held that diversity estimates obtained from one million T cells represented underestimates.

V dropped 0 bases and J dropped 0; count of bases not matched to a gene: 5. CDR1 and CDR2 from the germline V gene are SNHLY and FYNNEI. The CDR3 has 16 residues. The source is a woman aged 18-30 years in good health. The sample comprised blood. The chain carries TRBV2 and TRBJ2-7, with TRBD2 identical over 7 bases. The CDR3 is CASSEAILAVSYEQYF. CDR3 nucleotide sequence: TGTGCCAGCAGTGAAGCCATCCTAGCGGTCTCCTACGAGCAGTACTTC.